One T cell receptor beta chain is described in this entry. Its antigen is not identified. These data come from a study of cytomegalovirus exposure and HLA in healthy donors. Turning to the study itself: Among the approximately 410 genotyped donors, approximately 82% were placed in the Caucasian-associated ancestry cluster.

PCR involved 60 Vbeta and 13 Jbeta primers. The protocol was immunoSEQ multiplex PCR, while the TCRdb copy is restricted to in-frame clones and leaves out a portion. In the table there are tens of thousands of clones, around three quarters of which are singletons. The study, taken as a whole, reports: Follow-up analysis found HLA locus-dependent TCR association rates, highest for DRB1 and lowest for HLA-C. Earlier results showed most TCR beta V segments being productive about 87% or about 30% of the time. The only immune exposure information that was available was CMV serostatus.

The ends were cut back, 4 bases at V and 3 bases at J, with 8 bases in the middle. Germline CDR1 reads SGHKS; CDR2 reads YYEKEE (reference sequence). CDR3 size: 13 residues. The genes are TRBV5-5 and TRBJ2-1; weak D call: TRBD1 (5 bases). This sequence was found in a young man in good health and CMV-seronegative. The specimen was PBMCs. CDR3: CASSRGFYNEQFF. The CDR3 nucleotides read TGTGCCAGCAGCAGGGGCTTCTACAATGAGCAGTTCTTC.